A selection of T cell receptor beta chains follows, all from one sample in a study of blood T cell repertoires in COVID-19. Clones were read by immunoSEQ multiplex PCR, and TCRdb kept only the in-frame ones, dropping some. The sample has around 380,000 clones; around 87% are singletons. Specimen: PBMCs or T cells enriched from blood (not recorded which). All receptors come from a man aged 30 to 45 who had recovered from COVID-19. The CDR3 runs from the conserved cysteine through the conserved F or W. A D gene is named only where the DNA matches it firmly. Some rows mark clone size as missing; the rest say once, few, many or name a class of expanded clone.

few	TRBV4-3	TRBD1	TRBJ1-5	TGCGCCAGCAGCCAAGGGACAGGTCGTAATCAGCCCCAGCATTTT	CASSQGTGRNQPQHF
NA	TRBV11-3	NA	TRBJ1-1	TGTGCCAGCAGCTTGGGGCCGTCGAACACTGAAGCTTTCTTT	CASSLGPSNTEAFF
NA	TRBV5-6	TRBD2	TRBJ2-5	TGTGCCAGCAGCTTGGGTCTCGGGGGGGTTGAGACCCAGTACTTC	CASSLGLGGVETQYF
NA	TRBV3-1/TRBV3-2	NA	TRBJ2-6	TGTGCCAGCAGCCAAGGTCTTATGGACAGTTTCTCTGGGGCCAACGTCCTGACTTTC	CASSQGLMDSFSGANVLTF
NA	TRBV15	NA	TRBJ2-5	TGTGCCACCAGCAGAGATGGGGGGTACCAAGAGACCCAGTACTTC	CATSRDGGYQETQYF
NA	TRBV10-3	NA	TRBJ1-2	TGTGCCATCAGTGATTGGGGGGGACTAGACTATGGCTACACCTTC	CAISDWGGLDYGYTF
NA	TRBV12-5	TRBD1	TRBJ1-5	TGTGCTAGTGGTTTGACTCGGGACAGGTTTTATCAGCCCCAGCATTTT	CASGLTRDRFYQPQHF
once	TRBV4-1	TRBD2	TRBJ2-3	TGCGCCAGCAGCCAAGGACGGCTAGCGGGGAGCACAGATACGCAGTATTTT	CASSQGRLAGSTDTQYF
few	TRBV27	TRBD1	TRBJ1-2	TGTGCCAGCAGTCCGCGACAGGGGATGGACTATGGCTACACCTTC	CASSPRQGMDYGYTF
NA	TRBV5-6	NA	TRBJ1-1	TGTGCCAGCAGCCGTTATTTCACTGAAGCTTTCTTT	CASSRYFTEAFF
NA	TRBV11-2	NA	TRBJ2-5	TGTGCCAGCAGCCCCAGACAGACACAAGAGACCCAGTACTTC	CASSPRQTQETQYF
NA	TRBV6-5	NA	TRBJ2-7	TGTGCCAGCAGTTACTCGACAGGGAGGTCCTACGAGCAGTACTTC	CASSYSTGRSYEQYF
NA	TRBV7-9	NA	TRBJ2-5	TGTGCCAGCAGCCCCCGGGACAAAGAGACCCAGTACTTC	CASSPRDKETQYF
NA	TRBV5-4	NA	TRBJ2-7	TGTGCCAGCAGCTTCACAGGGAACGAGCAGTACTTC	CASSFTGNEQYF
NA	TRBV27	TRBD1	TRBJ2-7	TGTGCCAGCAGTTACGGGACAGGGGGAGAGGAGCAGTACTTC	CASSYGTGGEEQYF
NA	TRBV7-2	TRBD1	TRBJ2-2	TGTGCCAGCAGGGAAACCGGGACAGGGCCCACCGGGGAGCTGTTTTTT	CASRETGTGPTGELFF
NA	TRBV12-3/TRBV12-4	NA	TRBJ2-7	TGTGCCAGCAGACCTAGTGGTTTCTACGAGCAGTACTTC	CASRPSGFYEQYF
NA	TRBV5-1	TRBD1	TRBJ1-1	TGCGCCAGCAGCTTGGCCGAAGACAGGGTTTTCGACACTGAAGCTTTCTTT	CASSLAEDRVFDTEAFF
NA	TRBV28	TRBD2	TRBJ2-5	TGTGCCAGCAGTTTATCGTGGAGCGGGGGCGTCCAAGAGACCCAGTACTTC	CASSLSWSGGVQETQYF
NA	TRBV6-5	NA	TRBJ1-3	TGTGCCAGCAGCCGGACAGTCCGTGGAAACACCATATATTTT	CASSRTVRGNTIYF
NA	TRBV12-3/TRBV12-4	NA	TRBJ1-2	TGTGCCAGCAGTTTATCGGAGGGGAGGGGCTACACCTTC	CASSLSEGRGYTF
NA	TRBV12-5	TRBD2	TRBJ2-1	TGTGCTAGTGGTGTCCGAGCGGGGGGGCATGGTGAGCAGTTCTTC	CASGVRAGGHGEQFF
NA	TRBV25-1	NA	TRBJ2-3	TGTGCCAGCAGTGCTCCGCGGGACACAGATACGCAGTATTTT	CASSAPRDTDTQYF
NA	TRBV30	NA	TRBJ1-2	TGTGCCTGGAGTCCCCAGGGTGGCTATGGCTACACCTTC	CAWSPQGGYGYTF
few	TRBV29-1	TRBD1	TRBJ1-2	TGCAGCGTTGTTGGACAGGGGCTCCCTGACACCTTC	CSVVGQGLPDTF
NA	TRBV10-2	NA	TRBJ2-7	TGCGCCAGCAGTGAGTCGAGGATGAGCGAGCAGTACTTC	CASSESRMSEQYF
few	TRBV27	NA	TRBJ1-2	TGTGCCAGCAGTTTATCAGGGGACTATGGCTACACCTTC	CASSLSGDYGYTF
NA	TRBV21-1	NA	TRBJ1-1	TGTGCCAGCAGATTGGAGCATGGATGCACTGAAGCTTTCTTT	CASRLEHGCTEAFF
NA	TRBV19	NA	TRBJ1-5	TGTGCCAGTAGTATTTTGGCAAATCAGCCCCAGCATTTT	CASSILANQPQHF
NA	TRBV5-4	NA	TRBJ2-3	TGTGCCAGCAGCTTGGCCGGGAGGGGGCAGACAGATACGCAGTATTTT	CASSLAGRGQTDTQYF
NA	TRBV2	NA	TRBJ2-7	TGTGCCAGCCATCCCGGGACAACCTACGAGCAGTACTTC	CASHPGTTYEQYF
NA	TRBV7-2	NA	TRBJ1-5	TGTGCCAGCAGCTTAGGGGGCATGAGCAATCAGCCCCAGCATTTT	CASSLGGMSNQPQHF
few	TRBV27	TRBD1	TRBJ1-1	TGTGCCAGCAGTTGGGACAGGGGGGTTGGCACTGAAGCTTTCTTT	CASSWDRGVGTEAFF
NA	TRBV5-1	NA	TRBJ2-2	TGCGCCAGCACCACGCAGGTAACCGGGGAGCTGTTTTTT	CASTTQVTGELFF
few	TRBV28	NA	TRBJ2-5	TGTGCCAGCAGCCGGAGGGATTGGGACCCAGGGAGGGAGACCCAGTACTTC	CASSRRDWDPGRETQYF
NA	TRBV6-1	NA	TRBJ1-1	TGTGCCAGCACCAGTAGGTACCCGCAGGGTGAAGCTTTCTTT	CASTSRYPQGEAFF
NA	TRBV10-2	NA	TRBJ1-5	TGCGCCAGCAGTTCCACTCGACAGGCGGTCAATCAGCCCCAGCATTTT	CASSSTRQAVNQPQHF
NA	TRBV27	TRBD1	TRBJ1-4	TGTGCCAGCAGTCCACTACCGGGACAGGGTGGGGAAAAACTGTTTTTT	CASSPLPGQGGEKLFF
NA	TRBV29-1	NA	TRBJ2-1	TGCAGCGTAATCGTTTTGGGGGCCAGTTTTAATGAGCAGTTCTTC	CSVIVLGASFNEQFF
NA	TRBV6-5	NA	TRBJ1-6	TGTGCCAGCAGAACAACCGGACAAGCTAATTCACCCCTCCACTTT	CASRTTGQANSPLHF
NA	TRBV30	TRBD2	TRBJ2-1	TGTGCCTGGAGTGGAGCGACTAGCCGACCCAACAATGAGCAGTTCTTC	CAWSGATSRPNNEQFF
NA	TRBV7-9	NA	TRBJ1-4	TGTGCCAGCAGCGAGGGACAAGCTAATGAAAAACTGTTTTTT	CASSEGQANEKLFF
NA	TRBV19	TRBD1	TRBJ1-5	TGTGCCAGTGACGGACAGGGGGCGAAGCAGCCCCAGCATTTT	CASDGQGAKQPQHF
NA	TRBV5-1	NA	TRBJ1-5	TGCGCCAGCAGCTTGGGTTCAGGGGCGGTTCAGCCCCAGCATTTT	CASSLGSGAVQPQHF
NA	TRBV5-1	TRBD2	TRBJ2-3	TGCGCCAGCAGCTCACTAGCGGGGGGGACAACAGATACGCAGTATTTT	CASSSLAGGTTDTQYF
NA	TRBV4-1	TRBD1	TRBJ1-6	TGCGCCAGCAGCCAAGGCCTTAAGGGGGCCGGATCACCCCTCCACTTT	CASSQGLKGAGSPLHF
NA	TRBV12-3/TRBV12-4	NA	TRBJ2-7	TGTGCCAGCAGTTTAGGCAGGGCATCCGAGCAGTACTTC	CASSLGRASEQYF
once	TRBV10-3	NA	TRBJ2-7	TGTGCCATCAGGGACGGGAGCTCCTACGAGCAGTACTTC	CAIRDGSSYEQYF
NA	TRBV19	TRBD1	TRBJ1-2	TGTGCCAGTAGTATTTCAGGGACAGGATTACGGTACTATGGCTACACCTTC	CASSISGTGLRYYGYTF
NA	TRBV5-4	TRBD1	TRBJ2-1	TGTGCCAGCAGGTTGGGTTCTTCGGGACAGATTTACAATGAGCAGTTCTTC	CASRLGSSGQIYNEQFF
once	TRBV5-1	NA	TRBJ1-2	TGCGCCAGCAGCTTGGGAGACAGCGGGTTCTATGGCTACACCTTC	CASSLGDSGFYGYTF